Listed below are T cell receptor beta chains from one sample, sequenced in a study of blood T cell repertoires in COVID-19. Libraries were prepared by immunoSEQ multiplex PCR; TCRdb keeps only in-frame clonotypes and omits some of them. The data contain roughly 79,000 clones, roughly nine tenths of them singletons. Sequencing input: peripheral blood. The receptors originated from a woman of 80 years or more with active or convalescent COVID-19. CDR3s include the opening cysteine and the closing phenylalanine or tryptophan. The D gene is left open where the match is weak. Some rows have no size entry. The others give once, few or many, or a class for an expanded clone.

>TRBV9|.|TRBD2|13|TRBJ2-7
CASSPAGVYEQYF
TGTGCCAGCAGCCCAGCGGGGGTTTACGAGCAGTACTTC
>TRBV5-1|.|.|13|TRBJ2-7
CASSPEGAREQYF
TGCGCCAGCAGCCCGGAGGGGGCGCGAGAGCAGTACTTC
>TRBV10-3|.|.|15|TRBJ1-3
CAISDQGSSGNTIYF
TGTGCCATCAGTGATCAGGGTAGCTCTGGAAACACCATATATTTT
>TRBV19|.|.|16|TRBJ2-5
CASSIGLAADQETQYF
TGTGCCAGTAGTATCGGGTTGGCGGCAGACCAAGAGACCCAGTACTTC
>TRBV3-1/TRBV3-2|.|TRBD1|16|TRBJ1-2
CASSHTPGQSNYGYTF
TGTGCCAGCAGCCATACCCCGGGACAGTCTAACTATGGCTACACCTTC
>TRBV7-9|.|.|15|TRBJ2-2
CASSLLSQNTGELFF
TGTGCCAGCAGCTTATTGTCCCAGAACACCGGGGAGCTGTTTTTT
>TRBV27|.|TRBD1|17|TRBJ2-3
CASKQPGQGFLRDTQYF
TGTGCCAGCAAGCAACCGGGACAGGGTTTTTTACGGGATACGCAGTATTTT
>TRBV7-2|.|TRBD2|19|TRBJ2-2
CASSPRGLAGGPSTGELFF
TGTGCCAGCAGCCCTAGAGGGCTAGCGGGAGGGCCCTCCACCGGGGAGCTGTTTTTT
>TRBV7-9|once|.|15|TRBJ2-3
CASSLARPSTDTQYF
TGTGCCAGCAGCTTAGCCAGGCCCTCCACAGATACGCAGTATTTT
>TRBV11-2|.|TRBD1|13|TRBJ2-4
CASSLGGQSVQYF
TGTGCCAGCAGCTTAGGGGGACAGTCTGTTCAGTACTTC
>TRBV28|.|.|14|TRBJ2-5
CASSPWTFRETQYF
TGTGCCAGCAGTCCTTGGACATTCCGAGAGACCCAGTACTTC
>TRBV7-2|.|.|13|TRBJ1-1
CASSSQGYTEAFF
TGTGCCAGCAGCTCCCAGGGGTACACTGAAGCTTTCTTT
>TRBV7-2|few|TRBD2|15|TRBJ2-7
CASSLASGGSYEQYF
TGTGCCAGCAGCTTAGCCAGCGGGGGGTCCTACGAGCAGTACTTC
>TRBV2|few|.|14|TRBJ1-4
CAGLTGSGGEKLFF
TGTGCCGGTCTCACGGGGTCCGGGGGAGAAAAACTGTTTTTT
>TRBV11-3|once|.|12|TRBJ2-7
CASSLAIYEQYF
TGTGCCAGCAGCTTGGCCATCTACGAGCAGTACTTC
>TRBV19|.|TRBD2|18|TRBJ2-6
CASRLAGGLSSGANVLTF
TGTGCCAGTAGGCTAGCGGGGGGGCTTAGTTCTGGGGCCAACGTCCTGACTTTC
>TRBV7-2|medium-sized|.|17|TRBJ1-3
CASSLGGQGLSGNTIYF
TGTGCCAGCAGCTTAGGGGGGCAGGGCCTCTCTGGAAACACCATATATTTT
>TRBV5-4|.|.|14|TRBJ2-1
CASSPHDRYNEQFF
TGTGCCAGCAGCCCTCATGACAGATACAATGAGCAGTTCTTC
>TRBV2|.|TRBD1|16|TRBJ1-3
CASSVDRGSSGNTIYF
TGTGCCAGCAGTGTAGACAGGGGAAGCTCTGGAAACACCATATATTTT
>TRBV24-1|.|.|16|TRBJ1-5
CATSGGPDWGNQPQHF
TGTGCCACCAGTGGTGGGCCCGATTGGGGCAATCAGCCCCAGCATTTT
>TRBV6-6|.|.|14|TRBJ1-5
CASSYGTPYQPQHF
TGTGCCAGCAGTTACGGGACTCCGTATCAGCCCCAGCATTTT
>TRBV28|.|.|14|TRBJ2-7
CASSPGTARPERYF
TGTGCCAGCAGTCCCGGCACCGCCCGACCGGAGAGGTACTTC
>TRBV6-5|.|TRBD1|16|TRBJ1-2
CASSYTGQGGSYGYTF
TGTGCCAGCAGTTACACAGGACAGGGCGGCAGCTATGGCTACACCTTC
>TRBV2|.|TRBD2|15|TRBJ2-5
CASRKRGALQETQYF
TGTGCCAGCAGAAAGCGGGGGGCCCTTCAAGAGACCCAGTACTTC
>TRBV7-6|.|.|15|TRBJ1-2
CASSLEDNPNYGYTF
TGTGCCAGCAGCTTAGAGGACAACCCTAACTATGGCTACACCTTC
>TRBV19|.|TRBD2|18|TRBJ2-3
CASRAGTSGRATADTQYF
TGTGCCAGTAGGGCCGGGACTAGCGGGAGGGCCACTGCAGATACGCAGTATTTT
>TRBV2|.|TRBD1|14|TRBJ1-1
CASSEQGAITEAFF
TGTGCCAGCAGTGAACAGGGGGCTATTACTGAAGCTTTCTTT
>TRBV18|.|.|15|TRBJ2-7
CASSPRKGGSDEQYF
TGTGCCAGCTCACCACGGAAGGGGGGGTCGGACGAGCAGTACTTC
>TRBV28|once|TRBD1|18|TRBJ2-6
CASSLWGQGASGANVLTF
TGTGCCAGCAGTTTATGGGGACAGGGGGCAAGTGGGGCCAACGTCCTGACTTTC
>TRBV7-2|.|.|16|TRBJ1-5
CASSTRVGGGDQPQHF
TGTGCCAGCAGCACCCGGGTAGGGGGTGGTGATCAGCCCCAGCATTTT
>TRBV29-1|.|TRBD1|13|TRBJ2-7
CSVQGQGYYEQYF
TGCAGCGTCCAGGGACAGGGTTACTACGAGCAGTACTTC
>TRBV19|.|.|13|TRBJ1-2
CASSIRTAYGYTF
TGTGCCAGTAGTATAAGGACAGCCTATGGCTACACCTTC
>TRBV12-5|.|TRBD2|14|TRBJ2-5
CASGSGGLQETQYF
TGTGCTAGTGGTAGCGGGGGCCTCCAAGAGACCCAGTACTTC
>TRBV5-4|.|TRBD1|12|TRBJ2-7
CASSPDRAEQYF
TGTGCCAGCAGCCCGGACAGGGCTGAGCAGTACTTC
>TRBV3-1/TRBV3-2|.|TRBD2|13|TRBJ2-1
CASRIGAGGPWVF
TGTGCCAGCAGAATTGGGGCGGGAGGGCCATGGGTCTTC
>TRBV5-1|.|.|15|TRBJ2-7
CASSTLGEAPYEQYF
TGCGCCAGCAGCACCCTGGGGGAGGCACCCTACGAGCAGTACTTC
>TRBV6-5|.|.|15|TRBJ2-7
CASSYPQRQGTEQYF
TGTGCCAGCAGTTACCCGCAACGCCAGGGTACCGAGCAGTACTTC
>TRBV28|.|TRBD1|14|TRBJ1-2
CASRSHRGRSGYTF
TGTGCCAGCAGATCTCACAGGGGGAGGTCTGGCTACACCTTC
>TRBV19|.|.|11|TRBJ1-1
CASIWNTEAFF
TGTGCCAGTATCTGGAACACTGAAGCTTTCTTT
>TRBV5-4|.|TRBD2|16|TRBJ2-1
CASSLAASGGYNEQFF
TGTGCCAGCAGCTTGGCGGCTAGCGGGGGCTACAATGAGCAGTTCTTC
>TRBV5-1|few|.|13|TRBJ1-2
CASSLADSYGYTF
TGCGCCAGCAGCTTGGCCGACTCATATGGCTACACCTTC
>TRBV7-9|.|TRBD1|16|TRBJ2-2
CASSPGTGSGTGELFF
TGTGCCAGCAGCCCGGGGACAGGGAGCGGGACCGGGGAGCTGTTTTTT
>TRBV5-5|once|.|13|TRBJ2-7
CASSFSPGDEQYF
TGTGCCAGCAGCTTCTCCCCCGGGGACGAGCAGTACTTC
>TRBV7-2|.|TRBD1|15|TRBJ2-3
CASSPDRAWADTQYF
TGTGCCAGCAGCCCCGACAGGGCCTGGGCAGATACGCAGTATTTT
>TRBV6-2/TRBV6-3|.|TRBD1|14|TRBJ2-7
CASSYPTGAYEQYF
TGTGCCAGCAGTTACCCGACAGGGGCCTACGAGCAGTACTTC
>TRBV5-1|.|.|15|TRBJ2-1
CASSLERRALNEQFF
TGCGCCAGCAGCTTGGAGAGGAGGGCCTTGAATGAGCAGTTCTTC
>TRBV20-1|.|TRBD2|16|TRBJ2-1
CSASGIAGGSYNEQFF
TGCAGTGCTAGTGGAATAGCGGGAGGGAGTTACAATGAGCAGTTCTTC
>TRBV18|.|.|13|TRBJ2-7
CASSPPGLHEQYF
TGTGCCAGCTCACCACCGGGACTCCACGAGCAGTACTTC